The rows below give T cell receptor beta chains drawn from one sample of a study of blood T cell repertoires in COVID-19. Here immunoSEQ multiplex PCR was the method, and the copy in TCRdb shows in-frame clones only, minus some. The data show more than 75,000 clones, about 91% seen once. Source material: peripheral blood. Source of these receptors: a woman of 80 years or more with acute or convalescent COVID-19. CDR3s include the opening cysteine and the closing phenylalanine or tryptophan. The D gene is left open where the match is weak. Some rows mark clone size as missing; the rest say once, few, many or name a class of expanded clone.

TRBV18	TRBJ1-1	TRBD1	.	TGTGCCAGCTCACCAAACAGGGGAATTACTGAAGCTTTCTTT	CASSPNRGITEAFF
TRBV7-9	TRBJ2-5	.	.	TGTGCCAGCAGCTTAGGTCGCAATGCAGGGGTCCAAGAGACCCAGTACTTC	CASSLGRNAGVQETQYF
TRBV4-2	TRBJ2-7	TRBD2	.	TGTGCCAGCAGCCAAATTAGCGGGGAAACCTACGAGCAGTACTTC	CASSQISGETYEQYF
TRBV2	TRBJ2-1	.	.	TGTGCCAGCAGTTGGAGACAGGAGCCTTACAATGAGCAGTTCTTC	CASSWRQEPYNEQFF
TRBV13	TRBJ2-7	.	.	TGTGCCAGCAGCCGGGGACAAACCTACGAGCAGTACTTC	CASSRGQTYEQYF
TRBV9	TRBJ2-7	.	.	TGTGCCAGCAGCACTTACGCGGGGGCGGGTTTCGGGGAGCAGTACTTC	CASSTYAGAGFGEQYF
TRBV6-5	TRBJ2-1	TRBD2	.	TGTGCCAGCAGTTACTCTGGGGCTAGCGGGGGGTCGGAGCAGTTCTTC	CASSYSGASGGSEQFF
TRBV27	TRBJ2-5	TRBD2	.	TGTGCCAGCAGTTCCCTGACTAGCGGGAGGGCCGATCTGGAGACCCAGTACTTC	CASSSLTSGRADLETQYF
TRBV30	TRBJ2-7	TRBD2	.	TGTGCCTGGAGTGTTGGTGGGAGCGGGGTCTCCTACGAGCAGTACTTC	CAWSVGGSGVSYEQYF
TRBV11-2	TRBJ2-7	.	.	TGTGCCAGCAGACCAAACAGCTCCTACGAGCAGTACTTC	CASRPNSSYEQYF
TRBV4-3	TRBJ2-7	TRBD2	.	TGCGCCAGCAGCCAAGGTCGACTAGCGGGGGCCGAGCAGTACTTC	CASSQGRLAGAEQYF
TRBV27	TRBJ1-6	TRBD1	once	TGTGCCAGCAGTTTGATAGGGGGCGGGAATTCACCCCTCCACTTT	CASSLIGGGNSPLHF
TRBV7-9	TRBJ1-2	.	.	TGTGCCAGCAGCCTGGGCGGGGCTAACTATGGCTACACCTTC	CASSLGGANYGYTF
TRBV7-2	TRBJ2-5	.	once	TGTGCCAGCAGCTTCACCCGGGGGCAAGAGACCCAGTACTTC	CASSFTRGQETQYF
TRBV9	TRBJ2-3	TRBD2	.	TGTGCCAGCAGCGAGACTAGCAGCGGAGATACGCAGTATTTT	CASSETSSGDTQYF
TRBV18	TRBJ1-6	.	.	TGTGCCAGCTCACCAGAATCGGGGATTAATTCACCCCTCCACTTT	CASSPESGINSPLHF
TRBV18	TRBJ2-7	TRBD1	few	TGTGCCAGCTCACCTCCGGGACAGGCGTTGTACGAGCAGTACTTC	CASSPPGQALYEQYF
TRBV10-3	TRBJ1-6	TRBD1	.	TGTGCCATCAGAATCGGGACAGGGGAAAGTTCACCCCTCCACTTT	CAIRIGTGESSPLHF
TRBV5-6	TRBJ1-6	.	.	TGTGCCAGCAGCTGGGAGGGGAGGAATAATTCACCCCTCCACTTT	CASSWEGRNNSPLHF
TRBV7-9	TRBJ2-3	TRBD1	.	TGTGCCAGCAGCTTCTTTGGACAGGGGGGCACAGATACGCAGTATTTT	CASSFFGQGGTDTQYF
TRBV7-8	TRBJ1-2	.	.	TGTGCCAGCAGCTTAGACGAGGGCTACACCTTC	CASSLDEGYTF
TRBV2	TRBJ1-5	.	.	TGTGCCAGCAGTGCTCTCAGGGTTGATCAGCCCCAGCATTTT	CASSALRVDQPQHF
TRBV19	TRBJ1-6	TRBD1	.	TGTGCCAGTAGGATCGGGACAGGGGGAAATTCACCCCTCCACTTT	CASRIGTGGNSPLHF
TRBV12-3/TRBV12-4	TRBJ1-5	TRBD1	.	TGTGCCAGCAGTTTAACAGGGGATCAGCCCCAGCATTTT	CASSLTGDQPQHF
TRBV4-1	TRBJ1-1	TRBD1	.	TGCGCCAGCAGCCAGTACGACAGGGGGCTATTTAACACTGAAGCTTTCTTT	CASSQYDRGLFNTEAFF
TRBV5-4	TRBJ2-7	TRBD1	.	TGTGCCAGCAGCTCAGGGACAGGGTACGAGCAGTACTTC	CASSSGTGYEQYF
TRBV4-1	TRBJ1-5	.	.	TGCGCCAGCAGCCAAGAACCTGGGAGACGGCAGCCCCAGCATTTT	CASSQEPGRRQPQHF
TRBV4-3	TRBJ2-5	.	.	TGCGCCAGCAGCCTACAATACCAAGAGACCCAGTACTTC	CASSLQYQETQYF
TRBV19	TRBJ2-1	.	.	TGTGCCAGTAGAAGTTTGGAGGCAGGTTTGGATGAGCAGTTCTTC	CASRSLEAGLDEQFF
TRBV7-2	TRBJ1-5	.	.	TGTGCCAGCAGCGTAATCCGGACAGTTAATCAGCCCCAGCATTTT	CASSVIRTVNQPQHF
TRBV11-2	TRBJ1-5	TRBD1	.	TGTGCCAGCAGCTTAAGGTTTGGCAGGGGGGAACCCCAGCATTTT	CASSLRFGRGEPQHF
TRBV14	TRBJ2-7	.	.	TGTGCCAGCAGCCACCGCGGTTACGAGCAGTACTTC	CASSHRGYEQYF
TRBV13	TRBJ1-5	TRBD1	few	TGTGCCAGCAGCTTAAGGACAGGGGGTCAGCCCCAGCATTTT	CASSLRTGGQPQHF
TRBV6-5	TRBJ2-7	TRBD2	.	TGTGCCAGCAGTTATGGGAGCGGGGGCTCCTACGAGCAGTACTTC	CASSYGSGGSYEQYF
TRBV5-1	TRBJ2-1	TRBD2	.	TGCGCCAGCAGCTTGGTAGTCGGACTAGCGGGATCTAGCTCCTACAATGAGCAGTTCTTC	CASSLVVGLAGSSSYNEQFF
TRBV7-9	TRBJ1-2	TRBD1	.	TGTGCCAGCAGCTCGGAGACAGGGGCACACTATGGCTACACCTTC	CASSSETGAHYGYTF
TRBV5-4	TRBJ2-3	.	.	TGTGCCAGCAGAGATCCCGGGACTCTAAGTACAGATACGCAGTATTTT	CASRDPGTLSTDTQYF
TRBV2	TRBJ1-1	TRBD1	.	TGTGCCAGCAGGGGACAGGGGGCTATAGCTTTCTTT	CASRGQGAIAFF
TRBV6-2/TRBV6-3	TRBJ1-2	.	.	TGTGCCAGCAGCTCGATAAACAGGAGGGCCTATGGCTACACCTTC	CASSSINRRAYGYTF
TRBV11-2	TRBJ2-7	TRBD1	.	TGTGCCAGCAGCTTACGGTCTTGGGGGGACAGGGCTTACGAGCAGTACTTC	CASSLRSWGDRAYEQYF
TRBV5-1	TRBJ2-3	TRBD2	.	TGCGCCAGCAGCATCGGGACTAGCGGGAGTTATAGCACAGATACGCAGTATTTT	CASSIGTSGSYSTDTQYF
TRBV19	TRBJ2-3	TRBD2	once	TGTGCCAGTAGTTCTGGACTAGCGGGATTAGATACGCAGTATTTT	CASSSGLAGLDTQYF
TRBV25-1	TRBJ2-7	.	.	TGTGCCAGCAGTGAATTAGGAGTCTACGAGCAGTACTTC	CASSELGVYEQYF
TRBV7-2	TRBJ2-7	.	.	TGTGCCAGCAGCTTAGCGGCCAGGTACGAGCAGTACTTC	CASSLAARYEQYF